This TCR beta chain comes out of a study of identical twins listed by TCRdb under 2016. Notes on the research overall: To test whether fetal clonotypes persist, the study used deep sequencing on TCR alpha and beta repertoires from monozygotic twins, unrelated adults of various ages, and cord blood. Replicate twin experiments were performed at different times using different library preparation protocols to rule out contamination.

The germline V end is reduced by 5 bases and the J end by 0 bases; junction bases left unmatched: 13. Per the germline V gene, MDHEN is the CDR1 and SYDVKM is the CDR2. The CDR3, from cysteine to phenylalanine, totals 19 residues. Only the CDR3 DNA stays, 57 bases, in frame from base 1. Study-wide findings and limitations: Invariant T cells such as MAIT and iNKT could partly confound zero-insertion analyses, although diverse VJ usage argued against such confounding for most clonotypes. Out-of-frame TCR alpha sequences shared between twins showed an excess of low generation-probability sequences compared with coincidental sharing between unrelated individuals. Out-of-frame TCR alpha sharing in monozygotic twins was systematically underestimated by recombination models, whereas sharing between unrelated individuals was in agreement with the recombination models. Because the same donors could not be followed over many years, conclusions were based on cross-sectional statistical analysis. The excess sharing between twins in beta out-of-frame sequences was weaker because fewer shared sequences reduced the signal-to-noise ratio. Fewer insertions were carried by abundant cord blood beta clonotypes, a similar but weaker trend appeared in young adult naive repertoires, and no such trend appeared in memory repertoires.

Every donor was a healthy Caucasian. Three pairs of female monozygotic twins, all aged roughly 18 to 29 years, were included in the twin cohort. RNA for TCR libraries was isolated from peripheral blood mononuclear cells. To prepare the library, 5' RACE was applied. These reads were obtained on an Illumina HiSeq 2000. A universal primer binding site was added through template switching, and the final cDNA carried a unique molecular identifier so that TCR cDNA molecules could be counted accurately. Specific primers in the conserved constant-segment region were used to synthesize first-strand cDNA for the TCR alpha and beta chains. To control for contamination, every cDNA library carried two barcodes: a SMART-Mk sample barcode plus Illumina barcodes. TruSeq adapter sequences, together with Illumina sample barcodes, were added in two successive PCR steps. The TCR alpha and beta cDNA libraries were sequenced on the Illumina HiSeq platform using custom primers. Per the source publication's procedure: Unique molecular identifiers were extracted from raw reads with MiGEC, and CDR3 positions were determined with MiXCR. For each individual, recombination models were inferred using an EM algorithm with the repgenHMM and IGoR tools. The tcR package in R was used for shared clonotype analysis, with sharing normalized by the product of cloneset sizes. Out-of-frame nonproductive sequences were analyzed to study raw recombination free of thymic and clonal selection effects. TCRdb redid the processing of the public reads, applying fastp at Q25 and MiXCR, and retained in-frame beta chains. Each CDR3 protein appears once, grouped with its most common genes and DNA. The V and J calls, along with clone size, are taken from TCRdb and not from the paper's own processing. The sample table records 600,000 to 700,000 distinct CDR3 sequences; around 21% of these occur just once. More than 4% of the sample is taken by the ten largest.

In the case of this clonotype: Its antigen target is currently unknown. There are no base qualities to consult, and no much larger clone falls within one base.

The same specimen was also included in a second study, on T cells expressing NK-cell markers. As the second paper documents: In sorted CD3+CD56+NKG2C+, CD3+CD56+NKG2C- and CD3+CD56-NKG2C+ T-cell subsets from about eight donors, TCR beta-chain repertoires were profiled. Seven of the eight sequenced donors were HCMV-seropositive and one was HCMV-seronegative. To restrict sorting to alphabetaTCR-expressing T cells, an anti-gammadeltaTCR antibody was added in several experiments. In more than five donors, the dominant CD3+CD56+NKG2C+ clonotypes were found to rank among the top 10 CD8+ clonotypes and to make up about 1.0-8% of CD8+ T cells. Those dominant clonotypes were again the most abundant among CD3+CD56-NKG2C+ cells in a few donors, at about 28.3-60.1%. Whether the expanded NKG2C-expressing T cell clones were specific for HCMV antigens was left unclear. Randomly selected healthy volunteers, three men and five women, were used as the eight sequenced donors. A commercial ELISA kit detecting HCMV-specific IgG in serum was used to determine HCMV serostatus. For five or six donors, bulk peripheral blood T-cell repertoires were also sequenced from unsorted PBMC. MIGEC was used to demultiplex reads and group reads by UMI, and MiTCR was used to assemble and quantify clonotypes. Only TCR cDNA sequences supported by at least two reads were kept to exclude erroneous sequences. Downstream repertoire analysis used the tcR package, and clonotypes were matched across fractions by CDR3 nucleotide sequence plus V segment. VDJmatch was used to annotate antigen specificity against VDJdb, with one amino acid substitution allowed in CDR3.

Sequencing used PBMCs. The clonotype comes from a woman under 30 in good health. The sequence links TRBV28 to TRBJ2-2, with TRBD1 identical over 9 junction bases. Here the CDR3 is given as CASSANRGRPETNTGELFF. The DNA sequence is TGTGCCAGCAGTGCAAACAGGGGGCGCCCAGAGACGAACACCGGGGAGCTGTTTTTT.